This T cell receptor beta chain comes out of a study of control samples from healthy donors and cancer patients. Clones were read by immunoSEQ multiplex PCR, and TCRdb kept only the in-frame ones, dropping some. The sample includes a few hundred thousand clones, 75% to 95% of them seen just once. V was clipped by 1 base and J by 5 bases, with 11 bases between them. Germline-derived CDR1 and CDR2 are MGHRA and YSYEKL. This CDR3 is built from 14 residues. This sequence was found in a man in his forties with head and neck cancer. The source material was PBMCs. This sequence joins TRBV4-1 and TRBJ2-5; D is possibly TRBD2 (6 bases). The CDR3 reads CASSQGREVETQYF. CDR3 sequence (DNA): TGCGCCAGCAGCCAAGGCAGGGAGGTTGAGACCCAGTACTTC.